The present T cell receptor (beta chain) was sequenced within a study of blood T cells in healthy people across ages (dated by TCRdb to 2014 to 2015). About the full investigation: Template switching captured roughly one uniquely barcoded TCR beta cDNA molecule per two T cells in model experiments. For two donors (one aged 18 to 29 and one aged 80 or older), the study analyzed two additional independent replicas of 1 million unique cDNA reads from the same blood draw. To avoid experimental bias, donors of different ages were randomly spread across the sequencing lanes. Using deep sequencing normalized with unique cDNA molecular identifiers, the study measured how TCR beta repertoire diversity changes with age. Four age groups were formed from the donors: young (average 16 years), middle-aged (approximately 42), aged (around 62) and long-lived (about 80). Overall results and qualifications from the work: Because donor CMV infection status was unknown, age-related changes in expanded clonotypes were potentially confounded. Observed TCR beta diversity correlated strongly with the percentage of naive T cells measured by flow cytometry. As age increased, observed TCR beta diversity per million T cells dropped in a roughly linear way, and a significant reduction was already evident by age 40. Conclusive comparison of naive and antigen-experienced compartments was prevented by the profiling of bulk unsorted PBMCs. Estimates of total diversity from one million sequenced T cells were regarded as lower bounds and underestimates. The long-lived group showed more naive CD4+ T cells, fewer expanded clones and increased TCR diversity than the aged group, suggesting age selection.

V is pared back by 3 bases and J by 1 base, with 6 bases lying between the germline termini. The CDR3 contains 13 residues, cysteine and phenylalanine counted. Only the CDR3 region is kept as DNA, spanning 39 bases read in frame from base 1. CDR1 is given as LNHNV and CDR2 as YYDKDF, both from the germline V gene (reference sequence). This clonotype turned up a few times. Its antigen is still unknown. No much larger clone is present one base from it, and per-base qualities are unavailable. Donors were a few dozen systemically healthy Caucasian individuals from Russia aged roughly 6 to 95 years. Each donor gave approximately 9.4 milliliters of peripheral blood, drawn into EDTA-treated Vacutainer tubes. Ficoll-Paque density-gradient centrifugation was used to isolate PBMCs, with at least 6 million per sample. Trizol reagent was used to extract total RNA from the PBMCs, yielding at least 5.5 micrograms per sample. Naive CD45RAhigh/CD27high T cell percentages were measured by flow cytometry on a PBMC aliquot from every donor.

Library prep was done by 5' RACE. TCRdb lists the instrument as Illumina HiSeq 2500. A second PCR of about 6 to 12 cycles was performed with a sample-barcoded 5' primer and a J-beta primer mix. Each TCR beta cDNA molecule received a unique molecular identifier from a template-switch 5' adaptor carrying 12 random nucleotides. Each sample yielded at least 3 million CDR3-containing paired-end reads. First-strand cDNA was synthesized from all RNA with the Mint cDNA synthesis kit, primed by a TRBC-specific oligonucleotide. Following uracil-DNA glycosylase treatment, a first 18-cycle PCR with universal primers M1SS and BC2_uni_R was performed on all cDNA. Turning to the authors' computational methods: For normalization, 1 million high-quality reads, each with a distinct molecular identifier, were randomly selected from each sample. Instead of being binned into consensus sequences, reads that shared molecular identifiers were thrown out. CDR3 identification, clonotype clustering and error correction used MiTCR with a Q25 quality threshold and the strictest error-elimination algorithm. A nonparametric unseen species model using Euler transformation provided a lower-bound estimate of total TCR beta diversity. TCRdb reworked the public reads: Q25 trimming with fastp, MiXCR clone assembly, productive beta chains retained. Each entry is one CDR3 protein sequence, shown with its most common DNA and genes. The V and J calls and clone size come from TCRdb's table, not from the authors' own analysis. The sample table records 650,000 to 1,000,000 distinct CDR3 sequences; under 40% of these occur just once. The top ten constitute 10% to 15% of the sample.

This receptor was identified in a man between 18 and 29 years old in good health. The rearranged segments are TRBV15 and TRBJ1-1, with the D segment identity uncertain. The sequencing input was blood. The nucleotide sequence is TGTGCCACCAGCAGCGAGGGGAACACTGAAGCTTTCTTT. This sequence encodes CATSSEGNTEAFF.